These T cell receptor beta chains were read from a single sample in a study of shared clonotypes between healthy human individuals. Produced via immunoSEQ multiplex PCR; TCRdb's table is partial and in-frame only. The sample yields around 1,100,000 clones, approximately 80% seen once. What was sequenced was memory CD4+ T cells from PBMCs. All receptors come from a man aged 18 to 30 in good health. Some clones in this sample may be carry-over from other donors' samples. Each CDR3 is given with its conserved first and last residue. A D gene is named only where the DNA matches it firmly. For some rows the clone size is stated as once, few or many, or as a class when expanded; others skip it.

CDR3 length,D gene,clone size,V gene,J gene,CDR3 protein,CDR3 DNA
15,NA,NA,TRBV6-6,TRBJ1-1,CASSYSRGMNTEAFF,TGTGCCAGCAGTTACTCGCGGGGGATGAACACTGAAGCTTTCTTT
16,TRBD2,NA,TRBV28,TRBJ2-2,CASTEAGVGGSGELFF,TGTGCCAGCACTGAAGCGGGAGTAGGCGGCTCCGGGGAGCTGTTTTTT
13,TRBD1,NA,TRBV30,TRBJ2-5,CAWTGTGRETQYF,TGTGCCTGGACCGGGACAGGGAGAGAGACCCAGTACTTC
14,TRBD1,NA,TRBV6-4,TRBJ1-5,CASSPSGGDQPQHF,TGTGCCAGCAGTCCTTCAGGGGGTGATCAGCCCCAGCATTTT
14,NA,once,TRBV6-5,TRBJ2-7,CASKRGFGSYEQYF,TGTGCCAGCAAAAGGGGTTTTGGATCCTACGAGCAGTACTTC
11,NA,NA,TRBV5-1,TRBJ1-2,CASSSGRGYTF,TGCGCCAGCAGCTCGGGCCGGGGCTACACCTTC
13,TRBD1,many,TRBV4-1,TRBJ1-2,CASRLDRDGGYTF,TGCGCCAGCAGATTGGACAGGGATGGCGGCTACACCTTC
14,NA,NA,TRBV4-3,TRBJ2-3,CASSQGIQTDTQYF,TGCGCCAGCAGCCAAGGAATCCAAACAGATACGCAGTATTTT
12,NA,NA,TRBV29-1,TRBJ2-1,CSVEWGGNKQFF,TGCAGCGTTGAATGGGGAGGCAATAAGCAGTTCTTC
14,NA,few,TRBV9,TRBJ1-3,CASSPRSSGNTIYF,TGTGCCAGCAGCCCCCGTTCCTCTGGAAACACCATATATTTT
14,TRBD2,many,TRBV14,TRBJ2-7,CASSRGAGVYEQYF,TGTGCCAGCAGCCGGGGAGCGGGAGTCTACGAGCAGTACTTC
17,NA,NA,TRBV19,TRBJ2-2,CASRPYRAHANTGELFF,TGTGCCAGCCGTCCCTACAGGGCCCATGCGAACACCGGGGAGCTGTTTTTT
16,NA,few,TRBV7-9,TRBJ2-2,CASSLLGGANTGELFF,TGTGCCAGCAGCTTACTTGGGGGAGCGAACACCGGGGAGCTGTTTTTT
15,TRBD1,NA,TRBV28,TRBJ1-1,CASSLSTGGITEAFF,TGTGCCAGCAGTCTATCGACAGGGGGCATCACTGAAGCTTTCTTT
18,TRBD2,NA,TRBV5-1,TRBJ2-1,CASSLSLAGGLGYNEQFF,TGCGCCAGCAGCTTATCCCTAGCGGGAGGGCTTGGTTACAATGAGCAGTTCTTC
18,TRBD2,NA,TRBV28,TRBJ2-3,CASSSGGGLAHLTDTQYF,TGTGCCAGCAGCTCGGGGGGGGGACTAGCGCATCTCACAGATACGCAGTATTTT
12,NA,many,TRBV28,TRBJ1-1,CASSLIFGVAFF,TGTGCCAGCAGTTTAATTTTCGGGGTAGCTTTCTTT
15,TRBD1,NA,TRBV5-1,TRBJ1-2,CASSLGTGGGYGYTF,TGCGCCAGCAGCTTGGGGACAGGGGGCGGCTATGGCTACACCTTC
16,NA,NA,TRBV27,TRBJ1-5,CASSLRGDRRSQPQHF,TGTGCCAGCAGTTTAAGGGGGGACCGACGGAGTCAGCCCCAGCATTTT
12,NA,once,TRBV6-6,TRBJ2-1,CASSYSSRDAFF,TGTGCCAGCAGTTACTCGAGCAGGGATGCGTTCTTC
15,NA,NA,TRBV21-1,TRBJ1-1,CASSKGDSMNTEAFF,TGTGCCAGCAGCAAAGGGGACTCCATGAACACTGAAGCTTTCTTT
13,NA,few,TRBV28,TRBJ2-7,CASRRQALYEQYF,TGTGCCAGCAGAAGACAGGCCCTCTACGAGCAGTACTTC
13,NA,NA,TRBV7-7,TRBJ1-3,CASSQGTGNTIYF,TGTGCCAGCAGCCAGGGAACTGGAAACACCATATATTTT
14,NA,NA,TRBV7-2,TRBJ1-1,CASSLEAGNTEAFF,TGTGCCAGCAGCTTAGAGGCGGGGAACACTGAAGCTTTCTTT
18,TRBD1,NA,TRBV27,TRBJ2-2,CASSLSRHHRGITGELFF,TGTGCCAGCAGTTTATCGAGGCATCACAGGGGGATCACCGGGGAGCTGTTTTTT
14,NA,NA,TRBV5-8,TRBJ2-7,CASSLRPLTYEQYF,TGTGCCAGCAGCTTGAGGCCCCTTACCTACGAGCAGTACTTC
16,NA,NA,TRBV15,TRBJ2-5,CATSRDFASKEETQYF,TGTGCCACCAGCAGAGATTTTGCTTCGAAGGAAGAGACCCAGTACTTC
17,TRBD2,NA,TRBV7-6,TRBJ2-1,CASSLAWRGGRGNEQFF,TGTGCCAGCAGCTTAGCATGGCGGGGCGGGAGGGGAAATGAGCAGTTCTTC
14,TRBD1,NA,TRBV2,TRBJ1-2,CASIGTASLHGYTF,TGTGCCAGCATAGGGACAGCCTCTCTTCATGGCTACACCTTC
13,NA,NA,TRBV7-2,TRBJ2-1,CASSLWRGDEQFF,TGTGCCAGCAGCTTATGGCGAGGGGATGAGCAGTTCTTC
14,NA,NA,TRBV7-6,TRBJ2-2,CASSFWGDTGELFF,TGTGCCAGCAGCTTCTGGGGGGACACCGGGGAGCTGTTTTTT
15,TRBD1,NA,TRBV7-9,TRBJ2-7,CASSLSGDRAAEQYF,TGTGCCAGCAGCTTATCCGGGGACAGGGCAGCCGAGCAGTACTTC
15,NA,NA,TRBV2,TRBJ2-2,CASSDGWANGGELFF,TGTGCCAGCAGTGACGGTTGGGCTAATGGCGGGGAGCTGTTTTTT
15,NA,NA,TRBV28,TRBJ2-3,CASSSQGPNTDTQYF,TGTGCCAGCAGTTCCCAGGGGCCGAACACAGATACGCAGTATTTT
15,NA,NA,TRBV5-1,TRBJ2-2,CASSLAGQNTGELFF,TGCGCCAGCAGCTTGGCAGGACAGAACACCGGGGAGCTGTTTTTT
14,NA,NA,TRBV25-1,TRBJ1-1,CASSPTRPHTEAFF,TGTGCCAGCAGCCCTACGCGACCTCACACTGAAGCTTTCTTT
15,NA,NA,TRBV7-3,TRBJ2-7,CASSLSGGTTYEQYF,TGTGCCAGCAGCTTAAGTGGCGGGACAACCTACGAGCAGTACTTC
11,NA,few,TRBV5-1,TRBJ2-5,CASSDQETQYF,TGCGCCAGCTCCGACCAAGAGACCCAGTACTTC
17,NA,NA,TRBV28,TRBJ1-4,CASSSRLLGGEGEKLFF,TGTGCCAGCAGTTCCAGACTCCTGGGCGGGGAGGGTGAAAAACTGTTTTTT
16,TRBD2,NA,TRBV7-6,TRBJ2-5,CASSLVRAGGSETQYF,TGTGCCAGCAGCTTAGTTCGTGCGGGAGGGTCGGAGACCCAGTACTTC
17,TRBD2,NA,TRBV27,TRBJ2-1,CASSLLLAGVSVNEQFF,TGTGCCAGCAGTTTATTACTAGCGGGAGTATCGGTCAATGAGCAGTTCTTC
13,NA,NA,TRBV6-5,TRBJ2-1,CASSYDPYNEQFF,TGTGCCAGCAGTTACGACCCTTACAATGAGCAGTTCTTC
15,NA,NA,TRBV5-1,TRBJ1-1,CASSLMGGVLLEAFF,TGCGCCAGCAGCTTGATGGGGGGCGTGTTACTTGAAGCTTTCTTT
15,NA,NA,TRBV2,TRBJ1-5,CASSRTAPSNQPQHF,TGTGCCAGCAGCCGGACTGCCCCCAGCAATCAGCCCCAGCATTTT
15,NA,NA,TRBV6-1,TRBJ2-5,CASSDVGGLGETQYF,TGTGCCAGCAGTGACGTAGGGGGGCTAGGAGAGACCCAGTACTTC
16,TRBD2,NA,TRBV5-1,TRBJ2-2,CASNPGLAPNTGELFF,TGCGCCAGTAACCCAGGACTAGCGCCGAACACCGGGGAGCTGTTTTTT
15,NA,NA,TRBV4-3,TRBJ1-3,CASSQDPQGGNTIYF,TGCGCCAGCAGCCAAGATCCACAAGGAGGAAACACCATATATTTT
15,TRBD1,NA,TRBV5-6,TRBJ1-2,CASSFGQGAWDGYTF,TGTGCCAGCAGCTTCGGACAGGGGGCGTGGGATGGCTACACCTTC
15,TRBD1,NA,TRBV11-2,TRBJ2-7,CASGEAGDRVREQYF,TGTGCCAGCGGCGAGGCCGGGGACAGGGTGCGGGAGCAGTACTTC
15,NA,NA,TRBV23-1,TRBJ2-4,CASSQPRPGKNIQYF,TGCGCCAGCAGTCAACCCCGCCCCGGCAAAAACATTCAGTACTTC
14,TRBD1,once,TRBV29-1,TRBJ1-5,CSVGETGPNQPQHF,TGCAGCGTTGGGGAGACAGGGCCCAATCAGCCCCAGCATTTT
13,NA,NA,TRBV13,TRBJ1-5,CASSLDRDQPQHF,TGTGCCAGCAGCTTAGACAGGGACCAGCCCCAGCATTTT
19,NA,NA,TRBV6-1,TRBJ2-1,CASSDRELGTPRGYNEQFF,TGTGCCAGCAGTGACAGGGAGTTGGGGACTCCCAGGGGATACAATGAGCAGTTCTTC
14,NA,NA,TRBV10-3,TRBJ2-1,CAITRGSSYNEQFF,TGTGCCATCACCCGAGGGTCCTCCTACAATGAGCAGTTCTTC
15,NA,NA,TRBV19,TRBJ1-1,CASAPYSLSNTEAFF,TGTGCCAGTGCACCTTACTCCCTTTCGAACACTGAAGCTTTCTTT
17,TRBD2,few,TRBV19,TRBJ2-5,CASSISLLAGGPETQYF,TGTGCCAGTAGTATAAGTTTACTAGCGGGAGGGCCAGAGACCCAGTACTTC
14,NA,NA,TRBV5-1,TRBJ2-7,CASSLSGRSHEQYF,TGCGCCAGCAGCTTGAGTGGCAGGTCCCACGAGCAGTACTTC
16,NA,few,TRBV5-4,TRBJ1-1,CASSLWGHRANTEAFF,TGTGCCAGCAGCTTGTGGGGACATCGGGCGAACACTGAAGCTTTCTTT
13,NA,NA,TRBV2,TRBJ2-7,CASSVDRSYEQYF,TGTGCCAGCAGTGTGGACAGATCCTACGAGCAGTACTTC
15,TRBD1,NA,TRBV6-1,TRBJ2-1,CASSRQGSSYNEQFF,TGTGCCAGCAGTCGACAGGGGAGCTCCTACAATGAGCAGTTCTTC